The entry below gives a single TCR beta chain sequence along with its context. It has no known antigen specificity. No base qualities exist here, and no much larger clone lies one base off it. The immunoSEQ Assay, a bias-controlled multiplex PCR, was used to amplify TCRbeta CDR3 regions from genomic DNA. Per the authors' processing: Within the assay, amplification of reference gene primers was used to estimate how many nucleated cells each sample contained. Sequence reads were collapsed and filtered to measure the absolute abundance of every unique TCRbeta CDR3 rearrangement. For each sample, productive Simpson clonality was calculated as the square root of Simpson's diversity index across productive rearrangements. TCRdb provides this immuneACCESS table in a form limited to in-frame rearrangements. Some clones are lacking; in checked studies, under half of them reflect an unresolved V gene, and why the rest are absent is not known. V and J calls and clone size are given by that table; D and trimming were obtained from the DNA. A total of around 270,000 clones appear in this sample, around 86% of them only once. Together, the top ten hold around 9.5% of the sample.

The sample originates from a study of blood T cell repertoires in COVID-19 (dated by TCRdb to the early 2020s). Notes on the research overall: Samples covering the acute and convalescent phases of COVID-19 were provided by collaborators in the United States, Italy and Spain. The prospective study material was composed of cDNA or gDNA derived from T cells, B-cell-depleted T cells, or PBMCs. Deeply sampled blood TCRbeta repertoires from subjects exposed to, actively infected with, or recovered from COVID-19 were included in the dataset. The repertoires were released in a freely available public database intended as a resource for research on the immune response to SARS-CoV-2. Samples came from the ongoing ImmuneRACE study (first 160 participants) plus 1,254 subjects from 6 global collaborators. A de-identified subject ID, COVID-19 status, age in years and sex were almost always included in the sample metadata. Where available, HLA class I and class II types were obtained from metadata supplied by the sample provider rather than from assay-based typing.

Summary of the overall study and its limitations: How much clinical and demographic metadata was included differed by source and by participant, and the metadata was provided uncurated.

A second Seattle source provided samples from volunteer blood donors who had recovered from COVID-19. Each collaborating institution followed its own protocols to collect whole blood in K2EDTA tubes. For TCRbeta analysis, collaborator samples were shipped as frozen whole blood, as isolated PBMCs, or as DNA extracted from either sample type. The sequence derives from a man in his forties or fifties who had recovered from COVID-19. What was sequenced was peripheral blood.

This receptor carries the CDR3 CAWRDSRGGISGANVLTF. The nucleotides read TGTGCCTGGAGGGACTCGAGGGGGGGGATCTCTGGGGCCAACGTCCTGACTTTC. The chain is made from TRBV30 and TRBJ2-6; a tentative D match to TRBD2 spans 7 bases. The germline V gene (reference sequence) yields GTSNPN for CDR1 and SVGIG for CDR2. V drops 3 bases and J drops 0 bases, leaving 18 bases in between. The cysteine opens and the phenylalanine closes a CDR3 of 18 amino acids. Just the 54-base CDR3 DNA is kept, in frame starting at base 1.